Listed below are T cell receptor beta chains from one sample, sequenced in a study of T cell responses to AZD1222 COVID-19 vaccine. Clones were sequenced by immunoSEQ multiplex PCR, and TCRdb holds only the in-frame ones, with some missing. In the table there are approximately 150,000 clones, around nine tenths of which are singletons. The starting material was peripheral blood, obtained on day 0 of AZD1222 vaccination. All receptors derive from an adult in good health. The CDR3 runs from the conserved cysteine through the conserved F or W. The order of the fields is D gene, clone size, J gene, V gene, CDR3 DNA, CDR3 protein. A D gene is named only where the DNA matches it firmly. The size entry is marked missing in some rows and otherwise reads once, few, many or a size class.

>TRBD2|NA|TRBJ2-5|TRBV7-3
TGTGCCAGCAGCTTATATGGGGCCGTTGCCGGGGGGGAGACCCAGTACTTC
CASSLYGAVAGGETQYF
>NA|NA|TRBJ2-7|TRBV24-1
TGTGCCACTCAGGGAAGCAGTTACGAGCAGTACTTC
CATQGSSYEQYF
>NA|NA|TRBJ1-5|TRBV6-5
TGTGCCAGCAGCCCACAGGGTAGCAATCAGCCCCAGCATTTT
CASSPQGSNQPQHF
>NA|once|TRBJ1-1|TRBV6-2/TRBV6-3
TGTGCCAGCAGTAGCGGCAGAAACACTGAAGCTTTCTTT
CASSSGRNTEAFF
>NA|NA|TRBJ2-4|TRBV19
TGTGCCAGTAGTATATGGGGGAGAGTTGAAAGGAAAAACATTCAGTACTTC
CASSIWGRVERKNIQYF
>TRBD2|once|TRBJ2-7|TRBV5-4
TGTGCCAGCAGTTCAGGGACTAGTCTCTCCTACGAGCAGTACTTC
CASSSGTSLSYEQYF
>NA|NA|TRBJ2-2|TRBV19
TGTGCCAGTAGTATAGATCGGCAACTACCGACCGGGGAGCTGTTTTTT
CASSIDRQLPTGELFF
>TRBD2|NA|TRBJ2-3|TRBV5-6
TGTGCCAGCAGCCCACCAGGCGCCGGGACTAGCCTAACAGATACGCAGTATTTT
CASSPPGAGTSLTDTQYF
>NA|NA|TRBJ2-5|TRBV6-2/TRBV6-3
TGTGCCAGCAGTTACGAAGGCGTAGAGACCCAGTACTTC
CASSYEGVETQYF
>NA|NA|TRBJ1-3|TRBV28
TGTGCCAGCAGTTTAATGGTGGGGACGTTAGGAAACACCATATATTTT
CASSLMVGTLGNTIYF
>NA|NA|TRBJ2-3|TRBV5-5
TGTGCCAGCAGCCGGGGTAAGACTAGTGTCGATACGCAGTATTTT
CASSRGKTSVDTQYF
>TRBD2|NA|TRBJ2-2|TRBV7-2
TGTGCCAGCAGCGCGACTAGCTCCTCTATTAACACCGGGGAGCTGTTTTTT
CASSATSSSINTGELFF
>NA|once|TRBJ2-5|TRBV6-5
TGTGCCAGCACCCCGACAGGTCGGGAGACCCAGTACTTC
CASTPTGRETQYF
>NA|NA|TRBJ2-3|TRBV7-2
TGTGCCAGCAGTTCGCCTCAGCGAGCAGATACGCAGTATTTT
CASSSPQRADTQYF
>TRBD1|NA|TRBJ1-2|TRBV3-1/TRBV3-2
TGTGCCAGCAGCCAGCCGGGACAGGGTAGATGGGGCTACACCTTC
CASSQPGQGRWGYTF
>TRBD1|NA|TRBJ2-2|TRBV28
TGTGCCAGCAGTCCCCGACAGGGTCGAAGTCCCGGGGAGCTGTTTTTT
CASSPRQGRSPGELFF
>NA|NA|TRBJ2-1|TRBV10-3
TGTGCCATCAGTGAGACTCTTGAGCAGTTCTTC
CAISETLEQFF
>NA|NA|TRBJ2-1|TRBV3-1/TRBV3-2
TGTGCCAGCAGCCCGCGGGCATGGGTCCCCTACAATGAGCAGTTCTTC
CASSPRAWVPYNEQFF
>NA|NA|TRBJ2-7|TRBV5-5
TGTGCCAGCAGCTTGGAGAGAGGGGGACGTAGCGAGCAGTACTTC
CASSLERGGRSEQYF
>NA|NA|TRBJ2-1|TRBV28
TGTGCCAGCAGTTGGACTCTCAATGAGCAGTTCTTC
CASSWTLNEQFF
>NA|NA|TRBJ1-2|TRBV10-1
TGCGCCAGCAGTGACAGCGCTTTCTATGGCTACACCTTC
CASSDSAFYGYTF
>TRBD1|NA|TRBJ1-2|TRBV19
TGTGCCAGTAGTGGGCGACAGGGGGATACTAACTATGGCTACACCTTC
CASSGRQGDTNYGYTF
>NA|NA|TRBJ1-4|TRBV11-2
TGTGCCAGCAGCTATGGGCAGAATTATAATGAAAAACTGTTTTTT
CASSYGQNYNEKLFF
>TRBD1|NA|TRBJ2-5|TRBV24-1
TGTGCCACCAGTCGGGACAGGGGCGAGACCCAGTACTTC
CATSRDRGETQYF
>NA|NA|TRBJ2-1|TRBV6-5
TGTGCCAGCAGTTGGGGCGGTAGCTCCTACAATGAGCAGTTCTTC
CASSWGGSSYNEQFF
>NA|once|TRBJ2-2|TRBV11-1
TGTGCCAGCAGCTCCCGAAGGTACACCGGGGAGCTGTTTTTT
CASSSRRYTGELFF
>NA|NA|TRBJ1-2|TRBV27
TGTGCCAGCAGTTCTACAGGGCTCAACTATGGCTACACCTTC
CASSSTGLNYGYTF
>NA|NA|TRBJ2-7|TRBV4-3
TGCGCCAGCAGCCAAGAGTTCGGTGGCAGGGCTGATGTCTACGAGCAGTACTTC
CASSQEFGGRADVYEQYF
>TRBD1|few|TRBJ2-7|TRBV2
TGTGCCAGCAGGCCTAACGACAGGGGTGAGCAGTACTTC
CASRPNDRGEQYF
>NA|NA|TRBJ2-7|TRBV11-3
TGTGCCAGCAGCTTACAGTCTGGCTCCTACGAGCAGTACTTC
CASSLQSGSYEQYF
>NA|NA|TRBJ1-5|TRBV24-1
TGTGCCACCAGTGATTTTGGTCAAGGGGGAATGGCCTCCAATCAGCCCCAGCATTTT
CATSDFGQGGMASNQPQHF
>NA|NA|TRBJ1-1|TRBV18
TGTGCCAGCTCACCTATGACCCGGAACACTGAAGCTTTCTTT
CASSPMTRNTEAFF
>TRBD2|NA|TRBJ2-2|TRBV7-2
TGTGCCAGCAGCCTCGGACTAGCGGGAGACGGGGAGCTGTTTTTT
CASSLGLAGDGELFF
>TRBD2|NA|TRBJ2-1|TRBV5-1
TGCGCCAGCAGCTTCACTAGCGGATACAATGAGCAGTTCTTC
CASSFTSGYNEQFF
>NA|NA|TRBJ1-1|TRBV19
TGTGCCAGTATAAGGTCAGGGGACACTGAAGCTTTCTTT
CASIRSGDTEAFF
>TRBD2|once|TRBJ2-3|TRBV19
TGTGCCAGTAGTATCGCCGGGACTAGCGGGACGGGCACAGATACGCAGTATTTT
CASSIAGTSGTGTDTQYF
>TRBD1|once|TRBJ1-3|TRBV19
TGTGCCAGTAGGACAGGGATTAACGTTGGAAACACCATATATTTT
CASRTGINVGNTIYF
>NA|NA|TRBJ1-4|TRBV7-9
TGTGCCAGCAGCTTTGCCGTTACTAATGAAAAACTGTTTTTT
CASSFAVTNEKLFF
>NA|NA|TRBJ2-2|TRBV7-3
TGTGCCAGCAGCTTCGGACAGTTGGGCGCCGGGGAGCTGTTTTTT
CASSFGQLGAGELFF
>NA|NA|TRBJ1-6|TRBV7-2
TGTGCCAGCAGCTTATTTCCGGGACCATATAATTCACCCCTCCACTTT
CASSLFPGPYNSPLHF
>TRBD1|once|TRBJ2-6|TRBV19
TGTGCCAGTAGTGGCAGGGGGTGGTCTGGGGCCAACGTCCTGACTTTC
CASSGRGWSGANVLTF
>TRBD1|NA|TRBJ1-3|TRBV19
TGTGCCAGTAGTATTCGGGACAGAGGCTCTGGAAACACCATATATTTT
CASSIRDRGSGNTIYF
>NA|NA|TRBJ2-1|TRBV12-3/TRBV12-4
TGTGCCAGCAGTTTAGGAAATGAGCAGTTCTTC
CASSLGNEQFF
>NA|NA|TRBJ2-7|TRBV2
TGTGCCAGCAGTGACAGGGCCCCCGAGCAGTACTTC
CASSDRAPEQYF
>TRBD2|NA|TRBJ2-1|TRBV24-1
TGTGCCACCAGTGATACACTAGCGGGAGTCTACAATGAGCAGTTCTTC
CATSDTLAGVYNEQFF